The sequence of this TCR beta chain was determined in a study of blood T cell repertoires in COVID-19. The wider study: From T cells, B-cell-depleted T cells, or PBMCs came the material, which was cDNA or gDNA.

The V gene lost 3 bases and the J gene lost 0 bases, with 10 bases spanning the gap. CDR1 is MDHEN, CDR2 SYDVKM, per germline. The CDR3 runs to 15 residues. A Seattle source enrolled patients during active infection and followed them longitudinally. In the original analysis: Estimation of nucleated cell counts relied on the amplification of reference gene primers. Measured with immunoSEQ multiplex PCR; TCRdb has only the in-frame clones, and not every one. V, J and clone size are taken as reported in that table, and D and trimming were inferred from the DNA itself. The sample records more than 150,000 clones, about four fifths being singletons.

This sequence originates from a woman aged 80 or over with COVID-19, enrolled during active disease. This chain uses TRBV28 with TRBJ2-3; D is perhaps TRBD2 (6 bases). The sample consisted of peripheral blood. The CDR3 DNA is TGTGCCAGCAGTTTTTGGGGGACTAGCACAGATACGCAGTATTTT. Amino acids: CASSFWGTSTDTQYF.